This passage covers 28 T cell receptor beta chains from one sample sequenced in a study of cytomegalovirus exposure and HLA in healthy donors. Profiling relied on immunoSEQ multiplex PCR, and the TCRdb table lists in-frame clones only, not all of them. The data hold about 98,000 clones, with about 88% observed a single time. Source material: PBMCs. These receptor sequences come from a young man in good health and CMV-seropositive.

The rearrangement joins TRBV9 to TRBJ2-5; 8 bases map to TRBD2. Germline lookup yields CDR1 SGDLS and CDR2 YYNGEE. The J segment lost 2 bases and the V segment lost 0 bases, leaving 6 bases of the junction unmatched. The CDR3 extends over 16 amino acids. CDR3 in DNA: TGTGCCAGCAGCGTAGTAGGAGCGGGGGATCAAGAGACCCAGTACTTC. This encodes CASSVVGAGDQETQYF.

The chain combines TRBV7-2 with TRBJ2-5, with a possible D match to TRBD2 (6 bases). Trimming took 0 bases from V and 4 from J, leaving 12 bases between them. The CDR3 loop spans 15 amino acids. In germline, CDR1 is SGHTA, CDR2 FQGNSA. Written as DNA, the CDR3 is TGTGCCAGCAGCTTAGCTTCGGACTACGGAGAGACCCAGTACTTC. Encoded protein: CASSLASDYGETQYF. The full variable domain, its missing parts supplied by reference TRBV7-2 and TRBJ2-5, is GAGVSQSPSNKVTEKGKDVELRCDPISGHTALYWYRQSLGQGLEFLIYFQGNSAPDKSGLPSDRFSAERTGGSVSTLTIQRTQQEDSAVYLCASSLASDYGETQYFGPGTRLLVL.

The chain recombines TRBV25-1 with TRBJ1-2, with 7 bases matching TRBD1. Trimming at V came to 1 base and at J to 0 bases, leaving 5 bases not matched to a gene. CDR1 is MGHDK, CDR2 SYGVNS, per germline. This CDR3 spans 16 amino acids. CDR3 protein: CASSESGQITNYGYTF. The CDR3 nucleotides are TGTGCCAGCAGTGAATCGGGACAGATAACTAACTATGGCTACACCTTC.

The chain couples TRBV25-1 to TRBJ2-3; TRBD1 matches at 8 bases. Germline-derived CDR1 and CDR2 are MGHDK and SYGVNS. V dropped 5 bases and J dropped 4; count of bases not matched to a gene: 8. The CDR3 totals 15 residues. The CDR3 protein is CASSLTGVGSDTQYF. The CDR3 DNA reads TGTGCCAGCAGTTTGACAGGGGTGGGATCAGATACGCAGTATTTT.

This clone ranks as large. The J gene is TRBJ1-2, the V gene TRBV6-1; 8 bases align to TRBD1. From germline, CDR1 is MNHNS and CDR2 SASEGT. Trimming cost V 3 bases and J 4 bases; bases outside gene matches: 10. The CDR3 contains 16 residues. The CDR3 DNA is TGTGCCAGCAGTGAGCAGACAGGGGCGGGAGCCTATGGCTACACCTTC. Translation: CASSEQTGAGAYGYTF.

The rearrangement uses TRBV28 and TRBJ1-5; 7 bases are a match to TRBD1. V lost 3 bases and J lost 9; bases outside the gene matches: 14. The CDR3 totals 16 residues. CDR1 MDHEN and CDR2 SYDVKM come from the germline V gene. The CDR3 loop reads CASSFDIQGIRGPQHF. In DNA form, the CDR3 reads TGTGCCAGCAGTTTCGATATACAGGGGATTAGGGGGCCCCAGCATTTT.

The V call is TRBV6-5, the J call TRBJ2-1; 7 nucleotides line up with TRBD2. V was clipped by 2 bases and J by 0 bases; unmatched bases: 1. This CDR3 spans 15 amino acids. Germline loops: CDR1 MNHEY, CDR2 SVGAGI. The CDR3: CASSYGGSSYNEQFF. The CDR3 coding sequence is TGTGCCAGCAGTTACGGCGGGAGCTCCTACAATGAGCAGTTCTTC.

The gene calls are TRBV28 and TRBJ1-2; TRBD1 matches 10 bases. Per the germline V gene, CDR1 is MDHEN and CDR2 is SYDVKM. The CDR3 is 16 amino acids. The ends lost 5 bases at V and 0 bases at J; junction bases unmatched: 6. The CDR3 is CASSNAGQGANYGYTF. The CDR3 nucleotides read TGTGCCAGCAGTAACGCCGGACAGGGGGCTAACTATGGCTACACCTTC.

The chain has TRBV5-1 and TRBJ2-3; a weak D match, TRBD2 (6 bases). Germline assignment: CDR1 SGHRS and CDR2 YFSETQ. V was clipped by 3 bases and J by 0 bases, with 11 bases between them. This CDR3 is built from 15 residues. The CDR3: CASSSMGTSTDTQYF. The DNA of the CDR3 is TGCGCCAGCAGCTCAATGGGGACTAGCACAGATACGCAGTATTTT.

The chain recombines TRBV6-5 with TRBJ2-7, with TRBD1 matching 12 bases. Trimming took 2 bases from V and 3 from J; bases not matched to a gene: 5. Germline CDR1 MNHEY, CDR2 SVGAGI. CDR3 length: 16 amino acids. As DNA, the CDR3 is TGTGCCAGCAGTTACGGGACAGGGGGCGAGGGCTACGAGCAGTACTTC. It encodes CASSYGTGGEGYEQYF.

This clone was seen a handful of times. The chain has TRBV25-1 and TRBJ2-7; 14 nucleotides match TRBD2. The V gene's germline CDR1 is MGHDK and CDR2 SYGVNS. This CDR3 has 13 amino acids. V lost 8 bases and J lost 3; bases outside the gene matches: 0. The CDR3 spells CASGTSGSYEQYF. The CDR3 DNA is TGTGCCAGCGGGACTAGCGGGAGCTACGAGCAGTACTTC.

This sequence joins TRBV2 and TRBJ2-3, with TRBD2 matching 13 bases. Germline values: CDR1 SNHLY, CDR2 FYNNEI. The CDR3 is 19 residues long. Unmatched junction bases numbered 10, after V lost 0 bases and J lost 4 bases. CDR3 region: CASSEAGLWTSGRADTQYF. The CDR3, as DNA: TGTGCCAGCAGTGAAGCGGGGCTATGGACTAGCGGGAGAGCAGATACGCAGTATTTT.

The chain has TRBV4-1 and TRBJ1-5, with no clear D. The CDR3 is made up of 15 amino acids. Germline CDR1 reads MGHRA; CDR2 reads YSYEKL. Trimming removed 3 bases from V and 4 bases from J, with 13 bases in between. CDR3 amino acids: CASSQTSGVNQPQHF. The DNA for the CDR3 is TGCGCCAGCAGCCAGACTTCCGGGGTAAATCAGCCCCAGCATTTT.

The rearrangement uses TRBV19 and TRBJ1-1; TRBD1 matches at 10 bases. Germline assignment: CDR1 LNHDA and CDR2 SQIVND (reference sequence). V shed 5 bases and J 1 base; nucleotides not matched to a gene: 7. The CDR3 runs to 16 residues. CDR3 amino acids: CASSPDRGLANTEAFF. For the CDR3, the DNA is TGTGCCAGTAGTCCAGACAGGGGGCTAGCGAACACTGAAGCTTTCTTT.

The rearrangement links TRBV19 to TRBJ2-3, with D unresolved. CDR1 LNHDA and CDR2 SQIVND come from the germline V gene (reference sequence). The CDR3 extends over 16 amino acids. V was trimmed by 5 bases and J by 4 bases, leaving 19 bases between them. In DNA form, the CDR3 reads TGTGCCAGTAGTCAAGCCGTGACACCTCGTGCAGATACGCAGTATTTT. This gives the protein CASSQAVTPRADTQYF.

The gene calls are TRBV11-2 and TRBJ2-5; the match to TRBD1 covers 9 bases. V lost 3 bases and J lost 5; bases outside the gene matches: 7. CDR1 is SGHAT and CDR2 is FQNNGV in the germline V gene. There are 15 residues in the CDR3. The CDR3 region is CASSFDRGEEETQYF. CDR3 coding DNA: TGTGCCAGCAGCTTTGACAGGGGGGAGGAGGAGACCCAGTACTTC.

This chain joins TRBV6-1 and TRBJ2-5; 11 bases line up with TRBD2. The junction had 11 bases not matched to a gene; V was cut back by 4 bases and J by 4 bases. Germline V gene lookup returns CDR1 MNHNS and CDR2 SASEGT. The CDR3 is 17 residues long. CDR3 residues: CASSATASGGFGETQYF. DNA of the CDR3: TGTGCCAGCAGTGCTACGGCTAGCGGGGGGTTTGGAGAGACCCAGTACTTC.

In DNA form, the CDR3 reads TGTGCCAGTAGTCGCCAAATCCGGGAGACCCAGTACTTC. Amino acid sequence: CASSRQIRETQYF. The chain recombines TRBV19 with TRBJ2-5; D is uncertain. Trimming stripped 5 bases from V and 5 bases from J, with 12 bases between. From germline, CDR1 is LNHDA and CDR2 SQIVND (reference sequence). The length of the CDR3 is 13 residues.

The rearrangement links TRBV6-5 to TRBJ2-7, with TRBD1 matching over 8 bases. This CDR3 comprises 14 residues. The V and J ends lost 2 bases and 4 bases, in that order; junction bases with no gene match: 4. Germline CDR1 reads MNHEY; CDR2 reads SVGAGI. CDR3 DNA sequence: TGTGCCAGCAGTTACCTGCAGGGGGCGTACGAGCAGTACTTC. Its translation: CASSYLQGAYEQYF.

This clone was observed a few times. The V gene is TRBV9, the J gene TRBJ1-3; the D gene is possibly TRBD1 (5 bases). CDR3 length equals 17 residues. CDR1 SGDLS and CDR2 YYNGEE come from the germline V gene. The V gene lost 3 bases and the J gene lost 0 bases, with 16 bases spanning the gap. The chain's CDR3 is CASSAQGLLNSGNTIYF. The CDR3 DNA follows: TGTGCCAGCAGCGCCCAGGGCCTCCTGAACTCTGGAAACACCATATATTTT.

This rearrangement joins TRBV19 to TRBJ1-2; 9 bases agree with TRBD1. With 3 bases clipped from V and 4 bases from J, the junction kept 3 bases outside the gene matches. Germline V gene sequence: CDR1 LNHDA, CDR2 SQIVND (reference sequence). This CDR3 is built from 14 residues. The CDR3 here is CASSITGGSYGYTF. The CDR3 region has the DNA TGTGCCAGTAGTATTACAGGGGGCAGCTATGGCTACACCTTC.

This clone was picked up one time. The chain is built from TRBV9 and TRBJ2-1; D is possibly TRBD2 (5 bases). Germline V CDR1 and CDR2: SGDLS, YYNGEE. The CDR3 loop spans 12 amino acids. Deletions cut 4 bases from V and 10 bases from J, with 12 bases between. As DNA, the CDR3 is TGTGCCAGCAGCACAGCGTCTAGCGAGCAGTTCTTC. It yields the protein CASSTASSEQFF.

This sequence joins TRBV14 and TRBJ2-5, with 9 bases lining up with TRBD2. The length of the CDR3 is 14 residues. Germline loops: CDR1 SGHDN, CDR2 FVKESK. V trimming: 6 bases; J trimming: 4 bases; junction bases outside the gene matches: 6. CDR3 coding DNA: TGTGCCAGCAGTCCCAGCGGGGGGAGAGAGACCCAGTACTTC. Amino acids: CASSPSGGRETQYF. The full variable domain, completed using reference TRBV14 and TRBJ2-5, is EAGVTQFPSHSVIEKGQTVTLRCDPISGHDNLYWYRRVMGKEIKFLLHFVKESKQDESGMPNNRFLAERTGGTYSTLKVQPAELEDSGVYFCASSPSGGRETQYFGPGTRLLVL.

V usage is TRBV5-6 and J usage is TRBJ2-3; D call uncertain. The CDR3 has 15 amino acids. Germline lookup yields CDR1 SGHDT and CDR2 YYEEEE. Deletions cut 4 bases from V and 6 bases from J, with 18 bases between. Written as DNA, the CDR3 is TGTGCCAGCAGCCAACCGACCCGACATGAGGATACGCAGTATTTT. It yields the protein CASSQPTRHEDTQYF.

J is TRBJ1-1 and V is TRBV18; a weak D match, TRBD1 (6 bases). The V end was cut by 6 bases, the J end by 0 bases, with 20 bases between. This CDR3 contains 17 residues. CDR1 is KGHSH, CDR2 LQKENI, per germline. In nucleotides, the CDR3 is TGTGCCAGCTCCCAGGGGCAAGGGGCAAGTATGAACACTGAAGCTTTCTTT. Translation gives CASSQGQGASMNTEAFF.

The chain recombines TRBV9 with TRBJ2-2, with D maybe TRBD1 (5 bases). CDR1 is SGDLS, CDR2 YYNGEE, per germline. The CDR3 is 16 amino acids. Trimming took off 0 bases at V and 6 bases at J, with 15 bases between the two ends. The CDR3: CASSVDLRGRAGELFF. DNA for the CDR3: TGTGCCAGCAGCGTAGATTTAAGGGGAAGAGCCGGGGAGCTGTTTTTT.

This rearrangement joins TRBV5-4 to TRBJ2-3; 8 bases map to TRBD1. Germline CDR1 is SGHNT and CDR2 is YYREEE (reference sequence). With V trimmed by 4 bases and J by 6 bases, 10 bases remained unmatched. The length of the CDR3 is 15 residues. CDR3 in amino acids: CASSNNPDRVDTQYF. The CDR3 DNA reads TGTGCCAGCAGCAACAACCCGGACAGGGTGGATACGCAGTATTTT. The whole variable domain, remainder taken from reference TRBV5-4 and TRBJ2-3, is ETGVTQSPTHLIKTRGQQVTLRCSSQSGHNTVSWYQQALGQGPQFIFQYYREEENGRGNFPPRFSGLQFPNYSSELNVNALELDDSALYLCASSNNPDRVDTQYFGPGTRLTVL.

J is TRBJ1-1 and V is TRBV5-6; D possibly corresponds to TRBD1 (6 bases). CDR1 SGHDT and CDR2 YYEEEE come from the germline V gene. This CDR3 comprises 15 residues. V lost 4 bases and J lost 10, with 23 bases in between. CDR3 coding DNA: TGTGCCAGCAGCCGCCGGGACCCAGGAGCAGGGGCAGCTTTCTTT. Its protein is CASSRRDPGAGAAFF. Drawing the rest from reference TRBV5-6 and TRBJ1-1, the complete variable domain is DAGVTQSPTHLIKTRGQQVTLRCSPKSGHDTVSWYQQALGQGPQFIFQYYEEEERQRGNFPDRFSGHQFPNYSSELNVNALLLGDSALYLCASSRRDPGAGAAFFGQGTRLTVV.